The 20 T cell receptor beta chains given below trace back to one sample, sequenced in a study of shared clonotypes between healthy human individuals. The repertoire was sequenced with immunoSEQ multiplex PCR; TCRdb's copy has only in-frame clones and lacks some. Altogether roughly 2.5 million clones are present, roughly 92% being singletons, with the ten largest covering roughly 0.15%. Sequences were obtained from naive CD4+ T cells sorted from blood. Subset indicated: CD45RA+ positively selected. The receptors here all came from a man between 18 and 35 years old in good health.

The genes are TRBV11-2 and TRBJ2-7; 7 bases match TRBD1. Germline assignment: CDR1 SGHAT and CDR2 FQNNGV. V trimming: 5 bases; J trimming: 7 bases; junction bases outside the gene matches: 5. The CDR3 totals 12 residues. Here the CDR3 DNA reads TGTGCCAGCAGCCAGGGGGTCTGGGAGCAGTACTTC. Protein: CASSQGVWEQYF.

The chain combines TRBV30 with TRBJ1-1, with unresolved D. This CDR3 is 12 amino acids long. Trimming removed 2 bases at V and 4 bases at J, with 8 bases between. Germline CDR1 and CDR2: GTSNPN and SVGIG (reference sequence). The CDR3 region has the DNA TGTGCCTGGAGTCACACCAGCACTGAAGCTTTCTTT. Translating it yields CAWSHTSTEAFF.

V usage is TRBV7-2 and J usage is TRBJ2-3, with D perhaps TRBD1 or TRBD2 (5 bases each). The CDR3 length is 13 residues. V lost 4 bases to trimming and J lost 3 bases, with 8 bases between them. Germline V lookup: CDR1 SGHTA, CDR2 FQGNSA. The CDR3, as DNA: TGTGCCAGCAGCTCGGGACGGACAGATACGCAGTATTTT. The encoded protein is CASSSGRTDTQYF.

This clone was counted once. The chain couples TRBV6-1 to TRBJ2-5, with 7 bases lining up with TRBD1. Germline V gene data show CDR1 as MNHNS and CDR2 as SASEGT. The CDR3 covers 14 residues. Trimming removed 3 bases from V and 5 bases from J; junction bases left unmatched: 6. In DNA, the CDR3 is TGTGCCAGCAGTGAGGCAGGGGGTTGGGAGACCCAGTACTTC. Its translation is CASSEAGGWETQYF.

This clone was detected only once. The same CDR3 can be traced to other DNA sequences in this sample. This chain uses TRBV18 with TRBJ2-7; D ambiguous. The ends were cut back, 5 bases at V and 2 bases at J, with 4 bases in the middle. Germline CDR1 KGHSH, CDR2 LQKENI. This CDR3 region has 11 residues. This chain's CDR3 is CASSSTYEQYF. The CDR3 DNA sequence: TGTGCCAGCTCATCGACCTACGAGCAGTACTTC.

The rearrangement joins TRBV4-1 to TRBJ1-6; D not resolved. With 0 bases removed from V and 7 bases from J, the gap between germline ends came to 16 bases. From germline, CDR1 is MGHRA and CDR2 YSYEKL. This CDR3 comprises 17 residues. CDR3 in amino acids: CASSQDSPLVRNSPLHF. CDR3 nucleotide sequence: TGCGCCAGCAGCCAAGATTCTCCGTTAGTAAGGAATTCACCCCTCCACTTT.

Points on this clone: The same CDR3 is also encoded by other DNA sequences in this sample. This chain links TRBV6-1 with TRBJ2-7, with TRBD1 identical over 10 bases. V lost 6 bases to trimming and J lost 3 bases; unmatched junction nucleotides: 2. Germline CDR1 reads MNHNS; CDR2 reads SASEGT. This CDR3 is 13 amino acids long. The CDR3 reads CASSGDRGYEQYF. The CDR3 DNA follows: TGTGCCAGCAGCGGGGACAGGGGCTACGAGCAGTACTTC.

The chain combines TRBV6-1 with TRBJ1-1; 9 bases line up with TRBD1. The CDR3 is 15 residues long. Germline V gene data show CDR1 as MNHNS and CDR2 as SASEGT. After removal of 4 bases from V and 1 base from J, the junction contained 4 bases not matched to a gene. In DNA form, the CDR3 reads TGTGCCAGCAGTGGCGCGGACAGGGGGAACACTGAAGCTTTCTTT. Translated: CASSGADRGNTEAFF.

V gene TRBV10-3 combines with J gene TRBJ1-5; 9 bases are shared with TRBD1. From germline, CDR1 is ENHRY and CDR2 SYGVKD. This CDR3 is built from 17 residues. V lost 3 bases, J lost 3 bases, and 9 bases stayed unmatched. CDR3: CAISDAAGTGTNQPQHF. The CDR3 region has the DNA TGTGCCATCAGTGACGCGGCCGGGACAGGGACCAATCAGCCCCAGCATTTT.

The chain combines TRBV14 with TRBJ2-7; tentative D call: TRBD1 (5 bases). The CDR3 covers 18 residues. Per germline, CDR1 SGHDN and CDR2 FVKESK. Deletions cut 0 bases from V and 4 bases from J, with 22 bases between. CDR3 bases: TGTGCCAGCAGCCAAGATAAAGGTTCGCGCCAGGGCGTTTACGAGCAGTACTTC. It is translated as CASSQDKGSRQGVYEQYF.

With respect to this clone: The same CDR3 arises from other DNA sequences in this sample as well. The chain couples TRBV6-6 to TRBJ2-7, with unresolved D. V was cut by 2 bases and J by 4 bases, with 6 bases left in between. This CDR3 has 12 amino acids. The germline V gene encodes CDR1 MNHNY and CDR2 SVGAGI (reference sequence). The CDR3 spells CASSYGRYEQYF. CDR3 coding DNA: TGTGCCAGCAGTTACGGTAGATACGAGCAGTACTTC.

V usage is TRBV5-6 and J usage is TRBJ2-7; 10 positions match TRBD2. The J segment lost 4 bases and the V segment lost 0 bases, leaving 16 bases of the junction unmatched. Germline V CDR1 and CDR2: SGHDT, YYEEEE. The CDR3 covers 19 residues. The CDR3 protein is CASSLATPLSGGILYEQYF. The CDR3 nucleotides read TGTGCCAGCAGCTTGGCGACCCCCCTTAGCGGGGGGATCCTTTACGAGCAGTACTTC.

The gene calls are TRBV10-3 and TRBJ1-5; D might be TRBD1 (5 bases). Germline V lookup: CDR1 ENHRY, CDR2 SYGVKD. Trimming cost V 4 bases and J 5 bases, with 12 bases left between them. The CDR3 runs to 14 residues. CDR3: CAISGAGFDQPQHF. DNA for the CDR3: TGTGCCATCAGTGGGGCAGGGTTTGATCAGCCCCAGCATTTT.

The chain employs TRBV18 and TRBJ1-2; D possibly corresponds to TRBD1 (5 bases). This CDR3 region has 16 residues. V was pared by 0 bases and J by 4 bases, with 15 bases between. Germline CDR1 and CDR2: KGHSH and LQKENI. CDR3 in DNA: TGTGCCAGCTCACCACCTAGTGGGACCGGATCCTATGGCTACACCTTC. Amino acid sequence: CASSPPSGTGSYGYTF.

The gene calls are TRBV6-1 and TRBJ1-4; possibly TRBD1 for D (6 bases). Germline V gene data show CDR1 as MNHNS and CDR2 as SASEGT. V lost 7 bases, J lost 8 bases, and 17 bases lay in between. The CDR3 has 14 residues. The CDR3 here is CASTNPGGGEKLFF. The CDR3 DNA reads TGTGCCAGCACCAATCCTGGGGGCGGCGAAAAACTGTTTTTT.

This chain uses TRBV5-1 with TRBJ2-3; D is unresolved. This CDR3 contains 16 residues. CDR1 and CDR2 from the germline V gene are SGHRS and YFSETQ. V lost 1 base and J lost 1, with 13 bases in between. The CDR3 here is CASSLKGMGGTDTQYF. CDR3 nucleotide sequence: TGCGCCAGCAGCTTGAAAGGGATGGGCGGCACAGATACGCAGTATTTT.

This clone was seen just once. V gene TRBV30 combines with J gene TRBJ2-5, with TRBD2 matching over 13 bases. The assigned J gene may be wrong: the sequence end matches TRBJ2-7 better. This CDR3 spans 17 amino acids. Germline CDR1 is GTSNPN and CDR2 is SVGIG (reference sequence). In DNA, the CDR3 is TGTGCCTGGAGTTACCCGGGACTAGCGGGGAGCTCCTACGAGCAGTACTTC. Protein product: CAWSYPGLAGSSYEQYF.

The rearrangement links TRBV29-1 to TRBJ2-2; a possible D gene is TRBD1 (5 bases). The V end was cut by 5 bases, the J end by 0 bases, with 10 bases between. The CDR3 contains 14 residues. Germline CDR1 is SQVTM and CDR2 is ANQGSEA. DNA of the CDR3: TGCAGCGTTTCTCCAGGGTCGAACACCGGGGAGCTGTTTTTT. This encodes CSVSPGSNTGELFF.

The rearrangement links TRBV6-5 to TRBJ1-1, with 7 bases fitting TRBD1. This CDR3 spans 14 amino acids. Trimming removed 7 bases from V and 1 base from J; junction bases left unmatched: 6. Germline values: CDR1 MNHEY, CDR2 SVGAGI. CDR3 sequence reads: CASNFQGGNTEAFF. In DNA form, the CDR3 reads TGTGCCAGCAACTTTCAGGGGGGGAACACTGAAGCTTTCTTT.

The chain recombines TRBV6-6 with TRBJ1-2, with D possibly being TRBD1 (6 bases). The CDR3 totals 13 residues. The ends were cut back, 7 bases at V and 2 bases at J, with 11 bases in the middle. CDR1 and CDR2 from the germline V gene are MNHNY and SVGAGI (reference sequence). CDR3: CASNFQGNYGYTF. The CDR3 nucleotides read TGTGCCAGCAATTTTCAGGGGAACTATGGCTACACCTTC.